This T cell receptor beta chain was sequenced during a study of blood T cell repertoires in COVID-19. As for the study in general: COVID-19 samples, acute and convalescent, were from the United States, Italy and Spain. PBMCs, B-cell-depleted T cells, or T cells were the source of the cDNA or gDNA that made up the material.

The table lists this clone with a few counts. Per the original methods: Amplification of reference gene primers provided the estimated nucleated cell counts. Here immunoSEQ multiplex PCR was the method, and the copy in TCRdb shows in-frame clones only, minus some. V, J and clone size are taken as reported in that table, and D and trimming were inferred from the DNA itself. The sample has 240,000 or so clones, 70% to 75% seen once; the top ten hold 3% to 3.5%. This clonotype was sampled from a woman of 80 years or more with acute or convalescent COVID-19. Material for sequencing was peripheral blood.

The CDR3 nucleotides are TGTGCCAGCAGAGGGGAGGCCGGGAAGGAGCAGTACTTC. It codes for CASRGEAGKEQYF. The V gene is TRBV2, the J gene TRBJ2-7; a weak D match, TRBD2 (6 bases). CDR3 size: 13 residues. Per the germline V gene, CDR1 is SNHLY and CDR2 is FYNNEI. V was clipped by 6 bases and J by 7 bases, with 16 bases between them. The full variable domain, with the rest looked up from reference TRBV2 and TRBJ2-7, is EPEVTQTPSHQVTQMGQEVILRCVPISNHLYFYWYRQILGQKVEFLVSFYNNEISEKSEIFDDQFSVERPDGSNFTLKIRSTKLEDSAMYFCASRGEAGKEQYFGPGTRLTVT.